This TCR beta chain was documented in a study of blood T cell repertoires in COVID-19. Study context: The analysed material was cDNA or gDNA that came from T cells, B-cell-depleted T cells, or PBMCs.

Profiled with immunoSEQ multiplex PCR; TCRdb holds only in-frame clones, not every one. The sample includes 250,000 to 350,000 clones, approximately 91% of them seen just once. The V end lost 5 bases, the J end lost 5 bases, and 16 bases lay between the germline ends. The CDR3 contains 15 residues. The V gene's germline CDR1 is SEHNR and CDR2 FQNEAQ (reference sequence). Sample: peripheral blood. The J gene is TRBJ2-1, the V gene TRBV7-9, with TRBD1 as a possible D gene (7 bases). The receptor was isolated from a woman aged 55-69 years with acute or convalescent COVID-19. The CDR3 protein is CASSPGGMSHNEQFF. In nucleotides, the CDR3 is TGTGCCAGCAGCCCAGGGGGGATGAGCCACAATGAGCAGTTCTTC.